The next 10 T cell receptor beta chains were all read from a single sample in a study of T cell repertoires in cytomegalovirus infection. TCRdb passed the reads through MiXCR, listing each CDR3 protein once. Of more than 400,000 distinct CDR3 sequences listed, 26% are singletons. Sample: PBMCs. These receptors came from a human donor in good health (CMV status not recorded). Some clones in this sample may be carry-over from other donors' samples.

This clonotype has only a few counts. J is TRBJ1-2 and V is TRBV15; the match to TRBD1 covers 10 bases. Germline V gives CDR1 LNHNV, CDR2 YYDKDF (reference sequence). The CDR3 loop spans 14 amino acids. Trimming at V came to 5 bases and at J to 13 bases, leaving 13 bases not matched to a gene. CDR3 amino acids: CATSSPGQGMSATF. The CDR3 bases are TGTGCCACCAGCTCTCCGGGACAGGGGATGTCAGCCACCTTC. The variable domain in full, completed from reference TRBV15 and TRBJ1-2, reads DAMVIQNPRYQVTQFGKPVTLSCSQTLNHNVMYWYQQKSSQAPKLLFHYYDKDFNNEADTPDNFQSRRPNTSFCFLDIRSPGLGDTAMYLCATSSPGQGMSATFGSGTRLTVV.

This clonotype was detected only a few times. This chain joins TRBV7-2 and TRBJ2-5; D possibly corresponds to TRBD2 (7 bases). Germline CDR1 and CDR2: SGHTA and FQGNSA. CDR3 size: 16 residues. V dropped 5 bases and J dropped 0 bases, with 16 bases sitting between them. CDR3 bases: TGTGCCAGCAGCCCGTTCGGGCGGGGGCACCAAGAGACCCAGTACTTC. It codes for CASSPFGRGHQETQYF.

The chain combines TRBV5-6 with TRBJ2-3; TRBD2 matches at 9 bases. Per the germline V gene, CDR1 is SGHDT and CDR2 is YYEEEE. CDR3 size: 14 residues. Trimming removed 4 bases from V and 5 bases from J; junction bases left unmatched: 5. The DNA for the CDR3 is TGTGCCAGCAGCACCGGACTAGCGTTAGATACGCAGTATTTT. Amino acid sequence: CASSTGLALDTQYF. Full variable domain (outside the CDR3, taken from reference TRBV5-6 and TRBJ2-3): DAGVTQSPTHLIKTRGQQVTLRCSPKSGHDTVSWYQQALGQGPQFIFQYYEEEERQRGNFPDRFSGHQFPNYSSELNVNALLLGDSALYLCASSTGLALDTQYFGPGTRLTVL.

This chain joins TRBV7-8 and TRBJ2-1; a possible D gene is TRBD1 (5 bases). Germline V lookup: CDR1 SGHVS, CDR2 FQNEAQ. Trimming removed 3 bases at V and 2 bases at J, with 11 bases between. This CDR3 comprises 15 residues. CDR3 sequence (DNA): TGTGCCAGCAGCTTGAACAGGCTCACCTACAATGAGCAGTTCTTC. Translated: CASSLNRLTYNEQFF.

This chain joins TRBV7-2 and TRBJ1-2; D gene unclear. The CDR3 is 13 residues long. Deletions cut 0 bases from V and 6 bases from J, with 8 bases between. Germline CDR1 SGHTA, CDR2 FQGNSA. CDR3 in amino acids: CASSLAFPDGYTF. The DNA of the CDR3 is TGTGCCAGCAGCTTAGCCTTTCCTGATGGCTACACCTTC.

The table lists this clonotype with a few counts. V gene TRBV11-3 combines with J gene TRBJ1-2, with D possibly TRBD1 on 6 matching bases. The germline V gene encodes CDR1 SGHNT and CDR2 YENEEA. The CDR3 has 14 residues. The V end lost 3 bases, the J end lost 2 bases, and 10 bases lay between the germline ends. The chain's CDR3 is CASSFPGANYGYTF. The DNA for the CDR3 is TGTGCCAGCAGCTTTCCGGGGGCGAACTATGGCTACACCTTC.

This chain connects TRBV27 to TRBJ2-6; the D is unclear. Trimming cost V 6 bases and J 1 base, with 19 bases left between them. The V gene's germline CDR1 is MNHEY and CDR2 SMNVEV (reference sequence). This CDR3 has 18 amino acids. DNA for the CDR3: TGTGCCAGCAGCTCCTCTGTGGCCTTCCGGTCTGGGGCCAACGTCCTGACTTTC. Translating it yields CASSSSVAFRSGANVLTF.

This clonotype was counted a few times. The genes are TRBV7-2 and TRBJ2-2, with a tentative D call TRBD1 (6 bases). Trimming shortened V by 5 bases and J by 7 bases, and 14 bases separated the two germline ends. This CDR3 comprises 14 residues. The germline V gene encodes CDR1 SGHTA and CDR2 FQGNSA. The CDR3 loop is CASSNRVDGGELFF. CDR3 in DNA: TGTGCCAGCAGCAACAGGGTCGACGGCGGGGAGCTGTTTTTT.

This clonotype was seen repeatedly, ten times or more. This chain's CDR3 is CASSTGPPSGTDTQYF. The DNA for the CDR3 is TGTGCCAGCAGTACAGGGCCCCCGTCTGGCACAGATACGCAGTATTTT. The V call is TRBV7-2, the J call TRBJ2-3, with D perhaps TRBD1 (6 bases). Germline V gene data show CDR1 as SGHTA and CDR2 as FQGNSA. Trimming stripped 6 bases from V and 1 base from J, with 17 bases between. This CDR3 contains 16 residues.

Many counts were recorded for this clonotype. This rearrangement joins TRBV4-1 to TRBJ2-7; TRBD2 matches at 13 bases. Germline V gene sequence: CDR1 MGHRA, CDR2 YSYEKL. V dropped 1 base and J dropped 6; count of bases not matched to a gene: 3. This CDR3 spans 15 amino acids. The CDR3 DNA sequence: TGCGCCAGCAGCCAAGTGTGGACTAGCGGGAGCGAGCAGTACGTC. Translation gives CASSQVWTSGSEQYV.